The rows below give T cell receptor beta chains drawn from one sample of a study of T cell repertoires in cytomegalovirus infection. In TCRdb, the reads were re-called with MiXCR into one record per CDR3 protein. This sample yields over 300,000 distinct CDR3 sequences, of which roughly 9.5% are seen a single time; roughly 4.5% belongs to the top ten. The sequenced sample consisted of PBMCs. Receptors were obtained from a human donor in good health (CMV status not recorded). Some clones in this sample may be carry-over from other donors' samples. Both conserved end residues are part of each CDR3. Fields, in order: CDR3 length, clone size, D gene, V gene, J gene, CDR3 protein, CDR3 DNA. D genes are given only for firm matches. Not every row has a clone size; where given, it reads once, few, many or a size class.

>12|NA|NA|TRBV19|TRBJ1-1
CASSYVNTEAFF
TGTGCCAGTAGTTACGTGAACACTGAAGCTTTCTTT
>15|many|NA|TRBV7-2|TRBJ1-5
CASSVRDGPNQPQHF
TGTGCCAGCAGCGTAAGGGACGGCCCTAATCAGCCCCAGCATTTT
>15|many|NA|TRBV7-2|TRBJ1-6
CASSSPGTANSPLHF
TGTGCCAGCAGCTCCCCCGGGACGGCCAATTCACCCCTCCACTTT
>12|NA|NA|TRBV19|TRBJ1-1
CASSMPLGRAFF
TGTGCCAGTAGTATGCCCCTCGGGAGGGCTTTCTTT
>14|many|NA|TRBV5-5|TRBJ2-1
CASSSQRTNNEQFF
TGTGCCAGCAGCTCACAACGGACCAACAATGAGCAGTTCTTC
>13|NA|NA|TRBV24-1|TRBJ1-5
CATGSGGNQPQHF
TGTGCCACCGGGTCAGGCGGCAATCAGCCCCAGCATTTT
>15|few|NA|TRBV12-3/TRBV12-4|TRBJ1-5
CASSLWGASNQPQHF
TGTGCCAGCAGTTTATGGGGGGCAAGCAATCAGCCCCAGCATTTT
>15|many|NA|TRBV18|TRBJ1-5
CASSKEGRSNQPQHF
TGTGCCAGCTCCAAGGAAGGACGGAGCAATCAGCCCCAGCATTTT
>15|NA|TRBD1|TRBV7-6|TRBJ2-1
CASSYGRGSYNEQFF
TGTGCCAGCAGCTACGGCAGGGGGTCCTACAATGAGCAGTTCTTC
>17|NA|NA|TRBV4-3|TRBJ1-2
CASSQEGSKAVRDGYTF
TGCGCCAGCAGCCAAGAAGGTTCCAAGGCGGTTCGGGATGGCTACACCTTC
>19|NA|TRBD2|TRBV28|TRBJ2-3
CASSSPGLAGGLGTDTQYF
TGTGCCAGCAGTAGCCCGGGACTAGCGGGGGGCTTGGGGACAGATACGCAGTATTTT
>14|many|TRBD1|TRBV12-3/TRBV12-4|TRBJ1-5
CASSLGQYNQPQHF
TGTGCCAGCAGTTTGGGACAGTACAATCAGCCCCAGCATTTT
>12|NA|NA|TRBV28|TRBJ2-5
CAIHRDEETQYF
TGTGCCATTCACCGGGACGAAGAGACCCAGTACTTC
>13|NA|TRBD1|TRBV7-2|TRBJ2-7
CASSPSSRDSQYF
TGTGCCAGCAGCCCTAGCAGCCGGGACAGTCAGTACTTC
>14|many|NA|TRBV6-2/TRBV6-3|TRBJ1-2
CASSYPGTTAGYTF
TGTGCCAGCAGTTACCCCGGGACAACAGCGGGCTACACCTTC
>18|NA|NA|TRBV6-6|TRBJ1-3
CASSYPVTRGSSGNTIYF
TGTGCCAGCAGCTACCCTGTGACCAGGGGATCCTCTGGAAACACCATATATTTT
>15|many|NA|TRBV6-5|TRBJ2-2
CASSYSDTNTGELFF
TGTGCCAGCAGTTACTCCGACACCAACACCGGGGAGCTGTTTTTT
>16|many|TRBD2|TRBV7-9|TRBJ2-1
CASSSGLAGADNEQFF
TGTGCCAGCAGCTCGGGACTAGCGGGGGCGGACAATGAGCAGTTCTTC
>18|few|TRBD1|TRBV7-8|TRBJ1-3
CASSQTRLGQGNGNTIYF
TGTGCCAGCAGCCAAACCAGACTGGGACAGGGTAACGGAAACACCATATATTTT
>17|NA|TRBD1|TRBV6-8|TRBJ1-2
CASSPKGPGTGRYGYTF
TGTGCCAGCAGCCCTAAGGGACCCGGGACAGGACGCTATGGCTACACCTTC
>16|many|NA|TRBV5-1|TRBJ2-7
CASSLALDGLSYEQYF
TGCGCCAGCAGCTTGGCCTTAGACGGCCTCTCCTACGAGCAGTACTTC
>15|many|NA|TRBV7-9|TRBJ1-1
CASSPTPGGKAEAFF
TGTGCCAGCAGCCCGACTCCCGGTGGTAAAGCTGAAGCTTTCTTT
>12|many|NA|TRBV20-1|TRBJ1-5
CSASGWGRPQHF
TGCAGTGCTAGTGGGTGGGGCCGGCCCCAGCATTTT
>16|few|TRBD2|TRBV27|TRBJ2-5
CASCSLSTGGGETQYF
TGTGCCAGCTGCAGTTTATCTACCGGGGGGGGAGAGACCCAGTACTTC
>11|NA|NA|TRBV20-1|TRBJ1-5
CSAGVEQPQHF
TGCAGTGCTGGGGTGGAGCAGCCCCAGCATTTT
>14|few|NA|TRBV29-1|TRBJ2-5
CSVLDRPRQETQYF
TGCAGCGTCCTCGACCGACCCCGCCAAGAGACCCAGTACTTC
>13|few|NA|TRBV9|TRBJ2-5
CASSDRTQETQYF
TGTGCCAGCAGCGACCGGACGCAAGAGACCCAGTACTTC
>14|many|NA|TRBV7-2|TRBJ1-5
CASSLAGRNQPQHF
TGTGCCAGCAGCTTAGCAGGGAGGAATCAGCCCCAGCATTTT
>15|few|NA|TRBV19|TRBJ2-1
CASSSTGPTYNEQFF
TGTGCCAGTAGTAGTACTGGGCCTACCTACAATGAGCAGTTCTTC
>12|many|NA|TRBV20-1|TRBJ2-7
CSARGHNYEQYF
TGCAGTGCTAGAGGACATAACTACGAGCAGTACTTC
>13|many|NA|TRBV6-1|TRBJ1-5
CASKLLPNQPQHF
TGTGCCAGCAAGCTGTTACCTAATCAGCCCCAGCATTTT
>17|many|NA|TRBV7-9|TRBJ1-4
CASSFAREVGSNEKLFF
TGTGCCAGCAGCTTCGCGAGGGAGGTGGGGTCTAATGAAAAACTGTTTTTT
>16|many|TRBD2|TRBV20-1|TRBJ2-1
CSAKGLAASNFNEQFF
TGCAGTGCTAAGGGACTAGCGGCTTCTAATTTCAATGAGCAGTTCTTC
>14|few|NA|TRBV20-1|TRBJ2-5
CSASATVKQETQYF
TGCAGTGCTTCGGCGACAGTAAAACAAGAGACCCAGTACTTC
>14|NA|TRBD2|TRBV5-1|TRBJ2-1
CASEASGKGYEQFF
TGCGCCAGCGAGGCTAGCGGGAAGGGGTATGAGCAGTTCTTC
>19|many|TRBD1|TRBV6-4|TRBJ1-5
CASSDLPGQKINSNQPQHF
TGTGCCAGCAGTGACCTTCCGGGACAGAAGATTAATAGCAATCAGCCCCAGCATTTT
>14|many|NA|TRBV7-2|TRBJ1-2
CASSLGVGGDGYTF
TGTGCCAGCAGCTTAGGGGTCGGAGGGGATGGCTACACCTTC
>16|many|TRBD1|TRBV7-2|TRBJ1-5
CASSLGTGQANQPQHF
TGTGCCAGCAGCCTAGGGACAGGGCAAGCCAATCAGCCCCAGCATTTT
>15|NA|NA|TRBV6-8|TRBJ1-4
CASSLGQRDNEKLFF
TGTGCCAGCAGTCTAGGACAGCGAGATAATGAAAAACTGTTTTTT
>13|few|TRBD1|TRBV12-3/TRBV12-4|TRBJ2-7
CASSLQQGEEQYF
TGTGCCAGCAGTTTACAGCAGGGGGAAGAGCAGTACTTC
>15|NA|NA|TRBV6-2/TRBV6-3|TRBJ2-5
CASSYRRSGGETQYF
TGTGCCAGCAGTTACCGGCGATCGGGTGGTGAGACCCAGTACTTC